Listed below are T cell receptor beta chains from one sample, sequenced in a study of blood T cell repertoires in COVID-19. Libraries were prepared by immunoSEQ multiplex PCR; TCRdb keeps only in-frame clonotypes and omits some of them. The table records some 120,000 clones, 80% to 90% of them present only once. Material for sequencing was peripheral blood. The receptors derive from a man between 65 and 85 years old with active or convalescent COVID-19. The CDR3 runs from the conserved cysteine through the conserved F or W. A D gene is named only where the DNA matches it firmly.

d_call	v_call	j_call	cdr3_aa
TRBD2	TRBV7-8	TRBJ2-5	CASSFFPSGRPHETQYF
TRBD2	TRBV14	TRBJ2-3	CASRPAGGPSTDTQYF
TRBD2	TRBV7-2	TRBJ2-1	CASSLGLAGEQFF
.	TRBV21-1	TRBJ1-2	CASEGPKTPHGYTF
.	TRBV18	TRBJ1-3	CASSPRDNSGNTIYF
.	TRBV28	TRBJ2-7	CASSPRYEQYF
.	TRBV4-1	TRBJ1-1	CASSQTWTALEAFF
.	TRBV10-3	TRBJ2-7	CAISSSGPSSYEQYF
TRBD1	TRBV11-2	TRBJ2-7	CASSLVYTGGSEQYF
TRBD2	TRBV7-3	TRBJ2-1	CASSTRLAGADEQFF
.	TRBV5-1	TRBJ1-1	CASSHSGNTEAFF
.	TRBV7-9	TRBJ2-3	CASSLGALRTDTQYF
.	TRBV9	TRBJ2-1	CASSPRGQRRHEQFF
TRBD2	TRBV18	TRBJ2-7	CASSGGGAYEQYF
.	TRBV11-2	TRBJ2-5	CASSLGGPPYF
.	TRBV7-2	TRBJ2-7	CASSLGGGSYEQYF
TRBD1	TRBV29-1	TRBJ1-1	CSAKGTVADAEAFF
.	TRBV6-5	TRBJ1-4	CAGGAGSATNEKLFF
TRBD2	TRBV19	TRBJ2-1	CASSIRASGANNEQFF
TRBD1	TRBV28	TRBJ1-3	CASSSGQGNTIYF
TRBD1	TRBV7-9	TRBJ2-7	CASSIGTGGYEQYF
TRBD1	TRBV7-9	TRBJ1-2	CASSPGQEYGYTF
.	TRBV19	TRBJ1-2	CASSRLGGREVNGYTF
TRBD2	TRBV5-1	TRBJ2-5	CASSLGKGLAEQETQYF
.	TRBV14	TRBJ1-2	CASSQDVAFYGYTF
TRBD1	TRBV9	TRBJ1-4	CASSVAQGDREKLFF
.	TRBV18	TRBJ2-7	CASSPTQGMDEQYF
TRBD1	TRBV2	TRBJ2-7	CASSGGQGFEQYF
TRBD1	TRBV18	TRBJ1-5	CASSPGQGAPNQPQHF
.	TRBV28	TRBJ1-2	CASTLGGGYGYTF
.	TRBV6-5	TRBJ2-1	CASSSPFSEQFF
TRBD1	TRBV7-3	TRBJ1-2	CASSPGTGEYGYTF
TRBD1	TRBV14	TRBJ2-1	CASSQERGTVDNEQFF
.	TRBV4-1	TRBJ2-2	CASSQGGPQGELFF
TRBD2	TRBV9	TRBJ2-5	CASSVGLAGDRETQYF
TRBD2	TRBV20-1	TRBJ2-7	CSASLPGGRAYEQYF
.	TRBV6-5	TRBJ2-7	CASSYSGGPSYEQYF
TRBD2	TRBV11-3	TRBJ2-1	CASSLALAGEGEQFF
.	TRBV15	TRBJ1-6	CATSRGNPRGSPLHF
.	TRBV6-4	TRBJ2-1	CASSSQGMGEQFF
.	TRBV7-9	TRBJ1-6	CASSSSDKRSPLHF
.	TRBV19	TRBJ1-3	CASSAAGNTIYF
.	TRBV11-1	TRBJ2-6	CASSPQGSGANVLTF
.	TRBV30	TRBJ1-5	CAWSVRGQGGGQPQHF
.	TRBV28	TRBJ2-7	CASLQGSYEQYF
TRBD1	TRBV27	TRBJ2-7	CASSPRGTGPYEQYF
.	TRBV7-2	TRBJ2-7	CASSWTPTSYEQYF
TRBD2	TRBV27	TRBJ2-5	CASSSPREGRETQYF
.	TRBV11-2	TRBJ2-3	CASSLALATDTQYF
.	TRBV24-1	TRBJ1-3	CATSDGGDSGNTIYF
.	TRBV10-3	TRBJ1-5	CAISAGQSNQPQHF
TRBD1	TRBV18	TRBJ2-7	CASSLPRQGAFEQYF